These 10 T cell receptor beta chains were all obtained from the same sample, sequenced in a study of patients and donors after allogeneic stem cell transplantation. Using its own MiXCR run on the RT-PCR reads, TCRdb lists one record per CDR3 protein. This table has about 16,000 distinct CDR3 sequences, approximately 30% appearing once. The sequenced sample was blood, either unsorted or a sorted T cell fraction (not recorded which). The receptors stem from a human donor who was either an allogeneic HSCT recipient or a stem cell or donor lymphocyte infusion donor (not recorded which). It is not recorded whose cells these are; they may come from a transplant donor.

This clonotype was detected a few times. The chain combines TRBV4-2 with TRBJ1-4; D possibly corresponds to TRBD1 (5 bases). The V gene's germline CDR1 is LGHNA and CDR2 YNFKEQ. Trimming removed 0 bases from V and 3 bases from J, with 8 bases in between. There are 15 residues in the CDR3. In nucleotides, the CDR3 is TGTGCCAGCAGCCAAGACCACAGGCCTAATGAAAAACTGTTTTTT. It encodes CASSQDHRPNEKLFF.

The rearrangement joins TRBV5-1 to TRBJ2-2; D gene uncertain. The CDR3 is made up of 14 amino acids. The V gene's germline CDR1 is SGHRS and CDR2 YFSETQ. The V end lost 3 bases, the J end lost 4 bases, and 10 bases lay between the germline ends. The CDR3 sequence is CASSSPYTTGELFF. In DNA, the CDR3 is TGCGCCAGCAGCTCACCCTACACCACCGGGGAGCTGTTTTTT.

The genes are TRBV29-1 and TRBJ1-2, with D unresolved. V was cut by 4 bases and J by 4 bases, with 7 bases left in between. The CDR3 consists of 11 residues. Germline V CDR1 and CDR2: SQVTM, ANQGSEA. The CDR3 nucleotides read TGCAGCGTTGTGCGGTCCTATGGCTACACCTTC. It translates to CSVVRSYGYTF.

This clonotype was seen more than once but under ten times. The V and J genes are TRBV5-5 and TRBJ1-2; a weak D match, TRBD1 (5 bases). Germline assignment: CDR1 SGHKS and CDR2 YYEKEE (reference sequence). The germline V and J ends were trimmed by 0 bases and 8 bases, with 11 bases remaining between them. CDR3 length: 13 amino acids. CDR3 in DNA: TGTGCCAGCAGCTTGGTTGGGGCGCGGGGCTACACCTTC. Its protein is CASSLVGARGYTF.

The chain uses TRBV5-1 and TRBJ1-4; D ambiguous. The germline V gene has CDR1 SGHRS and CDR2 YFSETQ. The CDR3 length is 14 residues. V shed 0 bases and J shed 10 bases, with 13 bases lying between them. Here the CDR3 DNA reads TGCGCCAGCAGCTTGGCCCCGGAGAGGAGAAAACTGTTTTTT. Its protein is CASSLAPERRKLFF.

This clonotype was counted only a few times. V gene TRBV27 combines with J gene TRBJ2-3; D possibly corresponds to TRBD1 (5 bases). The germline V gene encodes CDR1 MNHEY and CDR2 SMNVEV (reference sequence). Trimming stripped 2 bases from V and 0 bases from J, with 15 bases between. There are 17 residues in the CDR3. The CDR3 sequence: CASSLRQGPSSTDTQYF. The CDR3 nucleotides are TGTGCCAGCAGTTTACGGCAGGGCCCGTCCAGCACAGATACGCAGTATTTT.

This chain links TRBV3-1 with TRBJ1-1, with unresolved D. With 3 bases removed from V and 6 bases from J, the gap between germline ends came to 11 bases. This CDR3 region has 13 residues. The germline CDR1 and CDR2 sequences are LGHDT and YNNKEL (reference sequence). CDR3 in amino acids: CASSHPDGAEAFF. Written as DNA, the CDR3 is TGTGCCAGCAGCCACCCGGACGGGGCTGAAGCTTTCTTT.

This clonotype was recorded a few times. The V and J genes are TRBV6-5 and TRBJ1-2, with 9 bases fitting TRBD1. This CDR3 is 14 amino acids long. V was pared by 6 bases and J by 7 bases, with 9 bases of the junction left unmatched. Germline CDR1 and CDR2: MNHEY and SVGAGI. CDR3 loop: CASRPGQGYSGYTF. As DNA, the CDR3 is TGTGCCAGCAGACCGGGACAGGGCTACAGTGGCTACACCTTC.

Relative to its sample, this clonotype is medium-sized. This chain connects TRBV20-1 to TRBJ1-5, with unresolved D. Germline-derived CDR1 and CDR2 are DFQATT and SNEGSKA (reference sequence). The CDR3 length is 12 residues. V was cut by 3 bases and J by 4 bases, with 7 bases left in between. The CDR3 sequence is CSARAGNQPQHF. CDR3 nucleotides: TGCAGTGCTAGGGCAGGAAATCAGCCCCAGCATTTT.

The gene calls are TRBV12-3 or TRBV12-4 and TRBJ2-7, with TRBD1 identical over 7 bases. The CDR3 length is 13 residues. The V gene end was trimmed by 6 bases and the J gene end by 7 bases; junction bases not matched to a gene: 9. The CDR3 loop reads CASSPRQGGEQYF. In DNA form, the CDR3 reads TGTGCCAGCAGCCCTAGACAGGGTGGGGAGCAGTACTTC.